This TCR beta chain derives from a study of blood T cell repertoires in COVID-19. The authors' processing: How many nucleated cells were present was estimated from reference gene primer amplification. The protocol was immunoSEQ multiplex PCR, while the TCRdb copy is restricted to in-frame clones and leaves out a portion. The V and J calls and the clone size are those of that table, but D and trimming were determined from the DNA. The sample records 120,000 or so clones, over 75% being singletons. Germline CDR1 LNHDA, CDR2 SQIVND (reference sequence). V lost 3 bases, J lost 4 bases, and 4 bases stayed unmatched. The CDR3 covers 15 residues.

The rearrangement joins TRBV19 to TRBJ1-5; TRBD1 matches 9 bases. The TCR comes from a man over 45 with acute or convalescent COVID-19. Sequencing was done on a sample of peripheral blood. The CDR3 DNA reads as TGTGCCAGTAGTATCTCCGGGACAGGGAATCAGCCCCAGCATTTT. Residues: CASSISGTGNQPQHF.